Listed below are T cell receptor beta chains from one sample, sequenced in a study of OX40 agonist ivuxolimab in advanced cancers. The method was immunoSEQ multiplex PCR; TCRdb's version includes in-frame clones alone and lacks a portion of them. The data contain approximately 66,000 clones, about four fifths of them seen just once; the ten biggest clones take up less than 4%. Sequencing was performed on CD4+ or CD8+ T cells sorted from blood, taken in a trial of the OX40 agonist ivuxolimab. The source is an adult with an advanced solid tumor such as melanoma, head and neck, liver or kidney cancer. The conserved cysteine and the conserved F or W are not part of the CDR3 here.

V gene: TRBV7-9; J gene: TRBJ1-4; CDR3 protein: ASSLAQGGEKLF
V gene: TRBV29-1; J gene: TRBJ2-3; CDR3 protein: SVDGGGGTNTQY
V gene: TRBV11-3; J gene: TRBJ1-1; CDR3 protein: ASSRDGNTEAF
V gene: TRBV5-1; J gene: TRBJ2-7; CDR3 protein: ASSFRQGLGEQY
V gene: TRBV19; J gene: TRBJ2-2; CDR3 protein: ASSILGGGAAGELF
V gene: TRBV9; J gene: TRBJ1-3; CDR3 protein: ASSAPDTS
V gene: TRBV5-1; J gene: TRBJ1-2; CDR3 protein: ASSLLGTGRHGYT
V gene: TRBV7-2; J gene: TRBJ1-2; CDR3 protein: ASSWTGVGYT
V gene: TRBV5-6; J gene: TRBJ1-2; CDR3 protein: ASSLGQSQFYGYT
V gene: TRBV6-6; J gene: TRBJ2-7; CDR3 protein: ASSARTGRGKY
V gene: TRBV18; J gene: TRBJ1-1; CDR3 protein: ASSPGLENTEAF
V gene: TRBV9; J gene: TRBJ1-2; CDR3 protein: ASSETDRYGYT
V gene: TRBV7-2; J gene: TRBJ2-3; CDR3 protein: ASTAMLTGTGYSTDTQY
V gene: TRBV21-1; J gene: TRBJ2-2; CDR3 protein: ASSDRGLAGLF
V gene: TRBV7-2; J gene: TRBJ2-7; CDR3 protein: ASSFSPFGEQGGREQY
V gene: TRBV5-1; J gene: TRBJ1-6; CDR3 protein: ASSEGGGNSPLH
V gene: TRBV7-6; J gene: TRBJ2-3; CDR3 protein: ASSGQGTDTQY
V gene: TRBV7-3; J gene: TRBJ1-2; CDR3 protein: ASSSGSGINYGYT
V gene: TRBV5-1; J gene: TRBJ1-4; CDR3 protein: ASSLLGGFEKLF
V gene: TRBV7-9; J gene: TRBJ2-7; CDR3 protein: ASTPTSGGDEQY
V gene: TRBV9; J gene: TRBJ2-7; CDR3 protein: ASSARLGSYEQY
V gene: TRBV2; J gene: TRBJ1-5; CDR3 protein: ASSGGLQPQH
V gene: TRBV27; J gene: TRBJ2-3; CDR3 protein: ASSSQGLGEVGTDTQY
V gene: TRBV5-1; J gene: TRBJ2-5; CDR3 protein: ASSPGTGPQETQY
V gene: TRBV2; J gene: TRBJ1-4; CDR3 protein: ASSEALTGGREKLF
V gene: TRBV6-5; J gene: TRBJ1-6; CDR3 protein: ASSLHRQSASPLH
V gene: TRBV7-6; J gene: TRBJ2-7; CDR3 protein: ASSLAGGDEQY
V gene: TRBV20-1; J gene: TRBJ2-3; CDR3 protein: SAGTEDTQY
V gene: TRBV5-4; J gene: TRBJ1-3; CDR3 protein: ASSFGPSGNTIY
V gene: TRBV28; J gene: TRBJ1-4; CDR3 protein: ASRPPIVEKLF
V gene: TRBV6-1; J gene: TRBJ1-5; CDR3 protein: ASSETIYSNQPQH
V gene: TRBV19; J gene: TRBJ1-3; CDR3 protein: ASSNREKDGNTIY
V gene: TRBV2; J gene: TRBJ1-5; CDR3 protein: ASSSGQGGVPQH
V gene: TRBV28; J gene: TRBJ2-6; CDR3 protein: ASSNLTAGANVLT
V gene: TRBV28; J gene: TRBJ1-3; CDR3 protein: ASKAGSISGNTIY
V gene: TRBV7-2; J gene: TRBJ1-6; CDR3 protein: ASSPGGLGSPLH
V gene: TRBV19; J gene: TRBJ2-7; CDR3 protein: ASSVVTGHEQY
V gene: TRBV7-2; J gene: TRBJ2-3; CDR3 protein: ASSLALSLAGGLSRTQY
V gene: TRBV7-2; J gene: TRBJ1-5; CDR3 protein: ASSLNLEPQH
V gene: TRBV23-1; J gene: TRBJ2-7; CDR3 protein: ASSLWTGVCHEQY
V gene: TRBV6-5; J gene: TRBJ1-1; CDR3 protein: ASSQDRGTEAF
V gene: TRBV11-1; J gene: TRBJ1-2; CDR3 protein: ASSGRLGGTSGYT
V gene: TRBV19; J gene: TRBJ2-3; CDR3 protein: ASSTGLAGTASTDTQY
V gene: TRBV6-1; J gene: TRBJ2-7; CDR3 protein: ASSEFGGTNYEQY